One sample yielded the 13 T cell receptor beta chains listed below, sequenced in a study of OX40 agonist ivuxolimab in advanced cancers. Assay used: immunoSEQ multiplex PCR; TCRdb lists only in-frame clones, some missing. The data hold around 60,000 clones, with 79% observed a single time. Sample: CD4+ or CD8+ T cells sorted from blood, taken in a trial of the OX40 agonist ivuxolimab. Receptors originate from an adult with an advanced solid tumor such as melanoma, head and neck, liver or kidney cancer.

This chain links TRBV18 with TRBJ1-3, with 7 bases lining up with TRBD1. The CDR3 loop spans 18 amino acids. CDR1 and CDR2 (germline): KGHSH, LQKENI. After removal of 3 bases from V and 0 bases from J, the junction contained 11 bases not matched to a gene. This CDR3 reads CASSPYTWDSSSGNTIYF. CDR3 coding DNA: TGTGCCAGCTCACCTTACACTTGGGACAGTAGCTCTGGAAACACCATATATTTT.

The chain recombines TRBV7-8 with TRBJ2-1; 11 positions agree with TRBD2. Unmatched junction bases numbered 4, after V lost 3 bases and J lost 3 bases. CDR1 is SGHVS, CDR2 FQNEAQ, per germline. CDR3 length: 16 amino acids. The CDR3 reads CASSLVAGGNYNEQFF. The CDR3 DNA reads TGTGCCAGCAGCTTGGTAGCGGGGGGGAACTACAATGAGCAGTTCTTC.

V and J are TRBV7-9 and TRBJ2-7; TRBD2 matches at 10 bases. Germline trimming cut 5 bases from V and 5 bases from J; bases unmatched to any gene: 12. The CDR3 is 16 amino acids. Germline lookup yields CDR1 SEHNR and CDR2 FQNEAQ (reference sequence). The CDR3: CASSPPPSSGSNEQYF. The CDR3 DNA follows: TGTGCCAGCAGCCCACCTCCCTCTAGCGGGAGTAACGAGCAGTACTTC.

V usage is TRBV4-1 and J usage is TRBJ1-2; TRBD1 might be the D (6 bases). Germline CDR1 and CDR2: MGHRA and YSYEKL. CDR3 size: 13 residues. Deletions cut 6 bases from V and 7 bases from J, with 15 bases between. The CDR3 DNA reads TGCGCCAGCAGAGAGGAGGGGGGTAGTGGCTACACCTTC. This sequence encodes CASREEGGSGYTF.

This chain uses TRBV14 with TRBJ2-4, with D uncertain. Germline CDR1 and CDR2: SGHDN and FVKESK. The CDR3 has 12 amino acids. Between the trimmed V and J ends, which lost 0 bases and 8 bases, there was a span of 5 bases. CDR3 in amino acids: CASSQDRYIQYF. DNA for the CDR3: TGTGCCAGCAGCCAAGATCGCTACATTCAGTACTTC.

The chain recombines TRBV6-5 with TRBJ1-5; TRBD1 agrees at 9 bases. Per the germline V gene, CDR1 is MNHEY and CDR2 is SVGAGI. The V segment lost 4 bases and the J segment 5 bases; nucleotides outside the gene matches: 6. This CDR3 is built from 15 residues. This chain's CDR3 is CASSSGQGLYQPQHF. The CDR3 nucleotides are TGTGCCAGCAGTTCGGGACAGGGATTGTATCAGCCCCAGCATTTT.

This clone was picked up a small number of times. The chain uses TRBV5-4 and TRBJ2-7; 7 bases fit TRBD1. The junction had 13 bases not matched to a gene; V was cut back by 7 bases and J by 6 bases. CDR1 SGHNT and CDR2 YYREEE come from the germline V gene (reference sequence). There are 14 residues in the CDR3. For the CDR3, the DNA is TGTGCCAGCGCAATACGGGACAGTCTTGGCGAGCAGTACTTC. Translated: CASAIRDSLGEQYF.

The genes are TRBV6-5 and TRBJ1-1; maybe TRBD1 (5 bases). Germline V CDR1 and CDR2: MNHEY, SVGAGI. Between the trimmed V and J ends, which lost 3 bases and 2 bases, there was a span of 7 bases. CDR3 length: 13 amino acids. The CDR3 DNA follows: TGTGCCAGCAGTTATGACAGAAACACTGAAGCTTTCTTT. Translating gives CASSYDRNTEAFF.

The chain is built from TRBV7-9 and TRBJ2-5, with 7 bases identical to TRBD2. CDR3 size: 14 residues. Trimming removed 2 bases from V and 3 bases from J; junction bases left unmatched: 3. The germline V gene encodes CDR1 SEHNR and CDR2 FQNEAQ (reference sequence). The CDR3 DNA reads TGTGCCAGCAGCTTACGCGGGAGAGAAGAGACCCAGTACTTC. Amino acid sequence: CASSLRGREETQYF.

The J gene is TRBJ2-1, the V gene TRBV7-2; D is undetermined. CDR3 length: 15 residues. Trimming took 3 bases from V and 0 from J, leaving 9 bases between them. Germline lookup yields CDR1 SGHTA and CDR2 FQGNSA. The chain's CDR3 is CASSLVGFSYNEQFF. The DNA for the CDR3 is TGTGCCAGCAGCTTGGTGGGGTTCTCCTACAATGAGCAGTTCTTC. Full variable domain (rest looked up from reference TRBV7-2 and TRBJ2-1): GAGVSQSPSNKVTEKGKDVELRCDPISGHTALYWYRQSLGQGLEFLIYFQGNSAPDKSGLPSDRFSAERTGGSVSTLTIQRTQQEDSAVYLCASSLVGFSYNEQFFGPGTRLTVL.

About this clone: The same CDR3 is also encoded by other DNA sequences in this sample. The CDR3: CASSLDGSNYEQYF. The CDR3, as DNA: TGTGCCAGCAGCTTAGATGGCAGCAATTACGAGCAGTACTTC. The gene calls are TRBV7-2 and TRBJ2-7; D unclear. The CDR3 totals 14 residues. With 1 base removed from V and 4 bases from J, the gap between germline ends came to 11 bases. Looked up from germline, CDR1 is SGHTA and CDR2 is FQGNSA.

CDR3 sequence (DNA): TGTGCCAGAAGTCCGGGAGGGGACTACGAGCAGTACTTC. Translating gives CARSPGGDYEQYF. This chain connects TRBV5-3 to TRBJ2-7; the match to TRBD2 covers 8 bases. TRBV5-3 is an ORF for which the function is uncertain. The CDR3 covers 13 residues. V shed 5 bases, J shed 3 bases, and the junction held 4 bases outside the gene matches.

In DNA, the CDR3 is TGTGCCAGCAGCCAAGAGAGCTACACCGGGGAGCTGTTTTTT. Its translation: CASSQESYTGELFF. The chain joins TRBV4-2 to TRBJ2-2; D gene ambiguous. With 0 bases removed from V and 3 bases from J, the gap between germline ends came to 5 bases. The CDR3 covers 14 residues. CDR1 and CDR2 from the germline V gene are LGHNA and YNFKEQ.